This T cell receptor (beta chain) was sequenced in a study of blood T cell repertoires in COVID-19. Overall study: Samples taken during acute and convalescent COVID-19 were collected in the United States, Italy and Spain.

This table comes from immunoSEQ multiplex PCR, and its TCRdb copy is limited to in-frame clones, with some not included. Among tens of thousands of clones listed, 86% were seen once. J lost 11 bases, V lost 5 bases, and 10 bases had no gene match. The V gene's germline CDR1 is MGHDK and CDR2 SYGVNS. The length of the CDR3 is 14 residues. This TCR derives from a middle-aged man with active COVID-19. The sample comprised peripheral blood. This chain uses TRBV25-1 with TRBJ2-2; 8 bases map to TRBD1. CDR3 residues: CASSPRTGIGELFF. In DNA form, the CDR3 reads TGTGCCAGCAGTCCCCGGACAGGGATTGGTGAGCTGTTTTTT.